The T cell receptor (beta chain) described here comes from a study of beta chain features in type 1 diabetes. Turning to the study itself: Patients did not differ from healthy donors in age, gender or cell yield. Whole-study findings and limits: When cDNA is sequenced, cells with high TCR expression could be over-represented. Shortening of TCRB CDR3s, moderate but significant, appeared in all four CD4+ subsets of Type 1 diabetes patients. For patients and controls alike, PCR might favor shorter templates to the same degree.

The sequenced template was cDNA made from the entire isolated RNA. Each sample of naive, central memory or regulatory T cells had, on average, roughly 3.4 million reads. The data were produced by immunoSEQ multiplex PCR, yet TCRdb's version contains in-frame clones alone and is incomplete. The data show about 190,000 clones, 7% to 9% seen once. This clone was detected a few times. What it recognizes is unknown. The CDR3 extends over 17 amino acids. The junction had 11 bases not matched to a gene; V was cut back by 4 bases and J by 3 bases. Germline CDR1 reads ENHRY; CDR2 reads SYGVKD. The material sequenced was central memory CD4+ T cells from blood. The TCR sequence derives from a man younger than 35 with type 1 diabetes. The chain employs TRBV10-3 and TRBJ2-3; 9 nucleotides align to TRBD2. The CDR3 here is CAISAGREGPGTDTQYF. The CDR3 DNA is TGTGCCATCAGTGCTGGGCGGGAGGGCCCGGGGACAGATACGCAGTATTTT.